This T cell receptor beta chain is drawn from a study of CD8 T cells in ankylosing spondylitis. Study conclusions and caveats: A motif in TCR beta, a set of under ten highly homologous variants, appeared characteristic of ankylosing spondylitis blood. Peripheral blood samples showed relatively rare disease-linked clones, and these clones were CD8+.

This CDR3 contains 12 residues. V gave up 8 bases and J gave up 3 bases; unmatched junction bases: 0. This clonotype has a count of ten or more. Its antigen is currently unknown. Quantitative 5'-RACE with molecular barcodes generated TCR beta libraries. TCRdb fed the 5' RACE reads into MiXCR, producing one record per CDR3 protein. In the table there are 150,000 or so distinct CDR3 sequences, roughly 11% of which are singletons. The sample taken for sequencing was blood, either unsorted or a sorted T cell fraction (not recorded which). This chain links TRBV12-3 or TRBV12-4 with TRBJ2-5, with TRBD1 matching 10 bases. This TCR derives from a male donor with ankylosing spondylitis or in good health (not recorded which). The CDR3 reads CASGQGEETQYF. The CDR3 region has the DNA TGTGCCAGCGGACAGGGGGAAGAGACCCAGTACTTC.